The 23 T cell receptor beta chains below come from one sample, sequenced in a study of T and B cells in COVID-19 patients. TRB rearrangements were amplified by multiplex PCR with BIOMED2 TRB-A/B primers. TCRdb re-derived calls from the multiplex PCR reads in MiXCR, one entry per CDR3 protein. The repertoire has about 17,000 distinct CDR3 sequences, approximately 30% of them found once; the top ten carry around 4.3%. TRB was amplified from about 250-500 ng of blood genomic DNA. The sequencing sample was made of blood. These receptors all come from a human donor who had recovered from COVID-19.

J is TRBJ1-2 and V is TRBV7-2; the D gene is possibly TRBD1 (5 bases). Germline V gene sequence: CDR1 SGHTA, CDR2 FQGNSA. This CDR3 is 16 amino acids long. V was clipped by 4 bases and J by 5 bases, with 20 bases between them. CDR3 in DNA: TGTGCCAGCAGCTCGCAGGGAAGAGGATCACGTTATGGCTACACCTTC. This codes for CASSSQGRGSRYGYTF.

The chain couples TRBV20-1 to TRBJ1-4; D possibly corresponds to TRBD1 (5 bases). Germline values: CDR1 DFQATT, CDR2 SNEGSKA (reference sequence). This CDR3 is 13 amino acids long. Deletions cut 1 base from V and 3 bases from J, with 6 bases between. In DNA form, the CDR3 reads TGCAGTGCTAGAGGGACACCTAATGAAAAACTGTTTTTT. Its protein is CSARGTPNEKLFF.

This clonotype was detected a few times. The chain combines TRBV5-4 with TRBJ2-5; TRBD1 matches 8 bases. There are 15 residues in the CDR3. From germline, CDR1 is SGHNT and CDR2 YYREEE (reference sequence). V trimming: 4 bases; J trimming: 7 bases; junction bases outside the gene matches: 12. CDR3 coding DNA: TGTGCCAGCAGCACCCGGACAGGGCCTTTGGGGACCCAGTACTTC. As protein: CASSTRTGPLGTQYF.

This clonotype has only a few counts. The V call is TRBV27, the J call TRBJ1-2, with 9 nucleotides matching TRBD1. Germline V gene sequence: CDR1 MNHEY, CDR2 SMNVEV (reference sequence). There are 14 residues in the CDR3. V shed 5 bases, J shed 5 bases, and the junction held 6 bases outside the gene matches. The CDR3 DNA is TGTGCCAGCAGTACCTGGACAGGGGAGTATGGCTACACCTTC. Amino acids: CASSTWTGEYGYTF.

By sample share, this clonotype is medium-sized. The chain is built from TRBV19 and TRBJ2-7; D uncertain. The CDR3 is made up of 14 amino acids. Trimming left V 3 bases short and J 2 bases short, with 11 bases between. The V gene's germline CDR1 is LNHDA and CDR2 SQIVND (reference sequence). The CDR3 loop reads CASSISQAPYEQYF. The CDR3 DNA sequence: TGTGCCAGTAGTATCTCGCAGGCCCCCTACGAGCAGTACTTC.

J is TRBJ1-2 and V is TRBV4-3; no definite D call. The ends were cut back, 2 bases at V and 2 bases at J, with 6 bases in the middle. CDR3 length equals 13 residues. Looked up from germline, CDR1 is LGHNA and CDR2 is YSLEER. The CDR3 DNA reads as TGCGCCAGCAGCCAAAACATCAACTATGGCTACACCTTC. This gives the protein CASSQNINYGYTF.

CDR3 sequence: CASSLGDTQYF. CDR3 sequence (DNA): TGTGCCAGCAGCCTGGGGGATACGCAGTATTTT. The V gene is TRBV5-4, the J gene TRBJ2-3; D remains ambiguous. The germline V gene encodes CDR1 SGHNT and CDR2 YYREEE (reference sequence). V was trimmed by 4 bases and J by 6 bases, leaving 6 bases between them. The CDR3 totals 11 residues.

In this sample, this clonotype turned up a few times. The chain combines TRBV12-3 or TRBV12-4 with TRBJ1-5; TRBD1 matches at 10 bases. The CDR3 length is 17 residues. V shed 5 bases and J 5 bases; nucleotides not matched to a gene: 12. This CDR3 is CASSQTGGPNLDQPQHF. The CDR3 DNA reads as TGTGCCAGCAGTCAGACAGGGGGCCCAAACCTTGATCAGCCCCAGCATTTT.

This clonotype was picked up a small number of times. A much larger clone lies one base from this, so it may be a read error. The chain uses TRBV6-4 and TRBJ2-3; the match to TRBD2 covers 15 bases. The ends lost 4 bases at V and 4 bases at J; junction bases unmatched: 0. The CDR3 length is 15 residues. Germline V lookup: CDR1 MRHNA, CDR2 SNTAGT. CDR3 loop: CASSGTSGGADTQYF. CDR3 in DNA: TGTGCCAGCAGTGGGACTAGCGGGGGGGCAGATACGCAGTATTTT.

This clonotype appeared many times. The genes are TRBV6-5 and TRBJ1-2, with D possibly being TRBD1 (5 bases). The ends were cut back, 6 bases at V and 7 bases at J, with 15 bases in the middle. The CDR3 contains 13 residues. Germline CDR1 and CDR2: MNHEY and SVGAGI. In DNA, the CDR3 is TGTGCCAGCAGCCTTGACAGCGCATCTGGCTACACCTTC. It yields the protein CASSLDSASGYTF.

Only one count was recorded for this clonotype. Here the CDR3 DNA reads TGCGCCAGCAGCCAAGATCGGGGGGACCCTCGTGGCTACACCTTC. It codes for CASSQDRGDPRGYTF. The chain carries TRBV4-3 and TRBJ1-2; TRBD1 might be the D (5 bases). The CDR3 sequence is 15 residues long. V lost 0 bases and J lost 7, with 15 bases in between. Germline CDR1 reads LGHNA; CDR2 reads YSLEER.

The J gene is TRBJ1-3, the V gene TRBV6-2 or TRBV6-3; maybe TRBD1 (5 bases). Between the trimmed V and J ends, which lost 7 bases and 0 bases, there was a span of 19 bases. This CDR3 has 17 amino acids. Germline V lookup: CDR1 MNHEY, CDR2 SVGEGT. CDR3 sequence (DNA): TGTGCCAGCATCGGAGGGAGAAGGGGTAGCTCTGGAAACACCATATATTTT. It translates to CASIGGRRGSSGNTIYF.

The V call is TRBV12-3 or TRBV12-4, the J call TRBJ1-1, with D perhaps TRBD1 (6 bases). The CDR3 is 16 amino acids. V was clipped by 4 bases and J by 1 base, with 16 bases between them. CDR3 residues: CASSSPSMTGNTEAFF. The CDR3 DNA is TGTGCCAGCAGTTCCCCTTCGATGACAGGGAACACTGAAGCTTTCTTT.

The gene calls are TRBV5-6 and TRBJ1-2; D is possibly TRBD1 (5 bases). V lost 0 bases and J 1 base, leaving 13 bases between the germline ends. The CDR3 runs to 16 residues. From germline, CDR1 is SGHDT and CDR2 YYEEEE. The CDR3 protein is CASSLEAGRNNYGYTF. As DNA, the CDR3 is TGTGCCAGCAGCTTGGAAGCAGGGCGAAATAACTATGGCTACACCTTC.

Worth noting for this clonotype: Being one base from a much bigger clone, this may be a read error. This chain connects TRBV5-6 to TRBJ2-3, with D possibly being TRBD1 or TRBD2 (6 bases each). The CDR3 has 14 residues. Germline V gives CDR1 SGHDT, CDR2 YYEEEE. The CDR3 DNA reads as TGTGCCAGCAGCTGGAGGGGGGCCACAAATACGCAGTATTTT. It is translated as CASSWRGATNTQYF.

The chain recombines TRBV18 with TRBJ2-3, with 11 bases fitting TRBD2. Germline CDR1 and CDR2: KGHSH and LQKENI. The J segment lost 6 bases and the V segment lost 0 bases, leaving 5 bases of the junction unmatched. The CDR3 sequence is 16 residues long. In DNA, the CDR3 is TGTGCCAGCTCACCACCTAGCGGGGGGGGCATGGATACGCAGTATTTT. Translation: CASSPPSGGGMDTQYF.

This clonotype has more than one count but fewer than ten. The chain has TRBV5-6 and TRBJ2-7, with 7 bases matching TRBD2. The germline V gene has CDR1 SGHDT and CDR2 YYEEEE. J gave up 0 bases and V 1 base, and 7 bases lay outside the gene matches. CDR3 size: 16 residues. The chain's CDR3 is CASSLFLAGDSYEQYF. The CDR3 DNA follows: TGTGCCAGCAGCTTGTTCCTTGCGGGGGACTCCTACGAGCAGTACTTC.

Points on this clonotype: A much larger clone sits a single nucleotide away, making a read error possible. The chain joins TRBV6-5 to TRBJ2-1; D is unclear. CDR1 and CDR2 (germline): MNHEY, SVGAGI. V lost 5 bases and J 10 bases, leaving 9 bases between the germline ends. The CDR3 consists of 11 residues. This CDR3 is CASSGSGEQFF. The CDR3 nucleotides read TGTGCCAGCAGTGGGTCTGGGGAGCAGTTCTTC.

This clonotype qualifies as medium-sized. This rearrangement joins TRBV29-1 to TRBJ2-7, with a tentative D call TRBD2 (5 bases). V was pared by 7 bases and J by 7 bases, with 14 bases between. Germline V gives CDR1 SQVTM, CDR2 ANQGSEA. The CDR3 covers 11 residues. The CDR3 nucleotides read TGCAGCGCCTTAGATCCGGGGGAGCAGTACTTC. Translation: CSALDPGEQYF.

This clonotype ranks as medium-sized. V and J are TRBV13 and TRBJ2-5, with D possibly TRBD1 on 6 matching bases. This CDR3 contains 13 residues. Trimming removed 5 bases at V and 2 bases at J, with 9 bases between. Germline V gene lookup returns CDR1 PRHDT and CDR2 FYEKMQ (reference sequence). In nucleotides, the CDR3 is TGTGCCAGCAGCCAAGGGGGTCAAGAGACCCAGTACTTC. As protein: CASSQGGQETQYF.

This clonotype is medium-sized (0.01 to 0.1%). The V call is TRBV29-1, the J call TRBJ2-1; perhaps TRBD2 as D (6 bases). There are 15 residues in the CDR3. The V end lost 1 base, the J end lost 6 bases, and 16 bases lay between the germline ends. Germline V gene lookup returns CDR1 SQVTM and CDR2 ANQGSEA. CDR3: CSVEGGREEGNEQFF. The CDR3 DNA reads TGCAGCGTTGAAGGGGGCAGGGAGGAAGGCAATGAGCAGTTCTTC.

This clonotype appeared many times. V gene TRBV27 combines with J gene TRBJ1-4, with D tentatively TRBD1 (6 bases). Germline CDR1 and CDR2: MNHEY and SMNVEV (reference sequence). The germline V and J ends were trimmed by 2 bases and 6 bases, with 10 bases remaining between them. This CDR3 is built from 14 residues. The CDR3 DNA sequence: TGTGCCAGCAGTTTACACAGGGAGGATGAAAAACTGTTTTTT. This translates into CASSLHREDEKLFF.

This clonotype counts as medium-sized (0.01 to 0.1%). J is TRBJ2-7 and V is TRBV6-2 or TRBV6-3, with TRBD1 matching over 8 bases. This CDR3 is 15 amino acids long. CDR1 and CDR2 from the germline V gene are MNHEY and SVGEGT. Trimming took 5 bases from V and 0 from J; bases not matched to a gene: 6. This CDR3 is CASSTPDRVSYEQYF. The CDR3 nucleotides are TGTGCCAGCAGTACCCCGGACAGGGTCTCCTACGAGCAGTACTTC.